What follows is one TCR beta chain and its context. Its cognate antigen is unknown. The iRepertoire nested amplicon-rescue multiplex PCR amplified TCR alpha and beta CDR3s from RNA. Tissue mRNA or PBMC total RNA, about 90-450 ng, went into one-step reverse transcription and amplification. TCRdb recomputed calls from the multiplex PCR reads with MiXCR, one row per CDR3 protein. The table has about 2,300 distinct CDR3 sequences, around 68% seen once. This sample was taken from a study of glioma-infiltrating T cells. Findings and caveats of the study: Tissue and blood shared very few CDR3 sequences. Non-neoplastic patients had below-expected tissue-blood divergence, while all gliomas exceeded expectation.

The V segment lost 6 bases and the J segment 6 bases; nucleotides outside the gene matches: 7. This CDR3 region has 15 residues. In germline, CDR1 is SEHNR, CDR2 FQNEAQ (reference sequence). The source is a human donor with low-grade glioma or glioblastoma, undergoing nonglioma brain surgery, or in good health (not recorded which). The specimen sequenced was glioma tissue, nonneoplastic brain tissue, or PBMCs (not recorded which). The V call is TRBV7-9, the J call TRBJ1-6, with 8 bases identical to TRBD1. The CDR3 loop is CASSTGQGPNSPLHF. In DNA form, the CDR3 reads TGTGCCAGCAGTACTGGACAGGGCCCTAATTCACCCCTCCACTTT.